Shown below are 25 T cell receptor beta chains from a single sample sequenced in a study of patients and donors after allogeneic stem cell transplantation. TCRdb passed the RT-PCR reads through MiXCR, listing each CDR3 protein once. Among tens of thousands of distinct CDR3 sequences listed, about 5% were seen once. Sequences were obtained from blood, either unsorted or a sorted T cell fraction (not recorded which). Every receptor here comes from a human donor who was either an allogeneic HSCT recipient or a stem cell or donor lymphocyte infusion donor (not recorded which). It is not recorded whose cells these are; they may come from a transplant donor.

This clonotype was recorded at least ten times. V and J are TRBV5-1 and TRBJ2-1; tentatively, D is TRBD1 or TRBD2 (5 bases each). CDR1 and CDR2 from the germline V gene are SGHRS and YFSETQ. Trimming took 1 base from V and 6 from J, leaving 17 bases between them. The CDR3 has 16 residues. The CDR3 DNA is TGCGCCAGCAGCTTGAGGGCAGGGTCTGGGGGCAATGAGCAGTTCTTC. This sequence encodes CASSLRAGSGGNEQFF. The entire variable domain, with the rest obtained from reference TRBV5-1 and TRBJ2-1, is as follows: KAGVTQTPRYLIKTRGQQVTLSCSPISGHRSVSWYQQTPGQGLQFLFEYFSETQRNKGNFPGRFSGRQFSNSRSEMNVSTLELGDSALYLCASSLRAGSGGNEQFFGPGTRLTVL.

This clonotype was observed a few times. For the CDR3, the DNA is TGTGCCAGCAGTTCCAGCGCCGACAGGGTCAGAGAGACCCAGTACTTC. Its translation is CASSSSADRVRETQYF. The chain employs TRBV28 and TRBJ2-5; TRBD1 matches at 7 bases. Germline values: CDR1 MDHEN, CDR2 SYDVKM. This CDR3 is built from 16 residues. With V trimmed by 4 bases and J by 4 bases, 12 bases remained unmatched.

This chain connects TRBV15 to TRBJ2-7, with D unresolved. The germline V and J ends were trimmed by 0 bases and 3 bases, with 6 bases remaining between them. The germline V gene has CDR1 LNHNV and CDR2 YYDKDF (reference sequence). The CDR3 has 13 amino acids. CDR3 sequence (DNA): TGTGCCACCAGCAGAGATTTCGGCTACGAGCAGTACTTC. Translated: CATSRDFGYEQYF.

This clonotype was observed a few times. This chain links TRBV20-1 with TRBJ1-5; D unclear. The ends were cut back, 0 bases at V and 5 bases at J, with 8 bases in the middle. Germline-derived CDR1 and CDR2 are DFQATT and SNEGSKA (reference sequence). This CDR3 is built from 13 residues. The CDR3 protein is CSARDYLDQPQHF. As DNA, the CDR3 is TGCAGTGCTAGAGATTATTTAGATCAGCCCCAGCATTTT.

This clonotype has ten or more counts. This sequence joins TRBV6-5 and TRBJ2-1, with TRBD1 as a possible D gene (6 bases). The CDR3 has 16 residues. The V end lost 0 bases, the J end lost 7 bases, and 16 bases lay between the germline ends. Per germline, CDR1 MNHEY and CDR2 SVGAGI. CDR3 DNA: TGTGCCAGCAGTTACTCGATGCCAGGGGTAGGGAATGAGCAGTTCTTC. This codes for CASSYSMPGVGNEQFF.

This clonotype was seen many times. This rearrangement joins TRBV27 to TRBJ1-2; D remains unclear. Trimming shortened V by 3 bases and J by 1 base, and 6 bases separated the two germline ends. CDR3 size: 13 residues. The germline gives CDR1 MNHEY, CDR2 SMNVEV (reference sequence). CDR3 sequence (DNA): TGTGCCAGCAGTTTGGCCCATAACTATGGCTACACCTTC. Translating it yields CASSLAHNYGYTF.

This chain connects TRBV4-1 to TRBJ2-3; 10 positions match TRBD2. The germline CDR1 and CDR2 sequences are MGHRA and YSYEKL. With 2 bases clipped from V and 5 bases from J, the junction kept 19 bases outside the gene matches. The CDR3 runs 20 residues. CDR3 residues: CASSQRLLAGSHGGGDTQYF. CDR3 nucleotides: TGCGCCAGCAGCCAAAGACTACTAGCGGGATCCCATGGGGGGGGAGATACGCAGTATTTT.

This clonotype was detected ten times or more. The chain has TRBV7-2 and TRBJ1-2; the D is unclear. The CDR3 has 15 residues. V lost 1 base, J lost 4 bases, and 13 bases lay in between. Germline V CDR1 and CDR2: SGHTA, FQGNSA. The CDR3 loop reads CASSLEGIGSYGYTF. For the CDR3, the DNA is TGTGCCAGCAGCTTAGAAGGAATAGGATCCTATGGCTACACCTTC.

This sequence joins TRBV3-1 and TRBJ2-2, with 7 bases lining up with TRBD2. J was trimmed by 4 bases and V by 1 base; bases with no gene match: 6. The CDR3 has 16 amino acids. The germline V gene has CDR1 LGHDT and CDR2 YNNKEL (reference sequence). In DNA form, the CDR3 reads TGTGCCAGCAGCCAAGTCCGGGGCGGGAGCACCGGGGAGCTGTTTTTT. Amino acid sequence: CASSQVRGGSTGELFF.

Remarks on this clonotype: A much larger clone differs from this one at a single base, so this may be a read error. This chain links TRBV16 with TRBJ1-1; D perhaps matches TRBD1 (5 bases). The germline V and J ends were trimmed by 7 bases and 6 bases, with 15 bases remaining between them. This CDR3 spans 13 amino acids. Germline V CDR1 and CDR2: KGHSY, FQNENV. In DNA form, the CDR3 reads TGTGCCAGCACCCTGGGGGGGAATTCTGAAGCTTTCTTT. Protein product: CASTLGGNSEAFF.

The chain couples TRBV10-3 to TRBJ2-7, with no clear D. Deletions cut 8 bases from V and 0 bases from J, with 14 bases between. Looked up from germline, CDR1 is ENHRY and CDR2 is SYGVKD. The CDR3 totals 14 residues. CDR3 amino acids: CAIRNSSTSYEQYF. For the CDR3, the DNA is TGTGCCATCCGAAACAGCTCAACCTCCTACGAGCAGTACTTC.

The sample holds many counts of this clonotype. The genes are TRBV20-1 and TRBJ1-1; possible D gene TRBD1, 6 bases. Trimming cost V 0 bases and J 3 bases, with 17 bases left between them. Per germline, CDR1 DFQATT and CDR2 SNEGSKA (reference sequence). The CDR3 is 16 residues long. The CDR3 protein is CSARDLYVGGDTEAFF. The CDR3 DNA sequence: TGCAGTGCTAGAGATCTTTACGTAGGGGGTGACACTGAAGCTTTCTTT.

In regard to this clonotype: Being one base from a much bigger clone, this may be a read error. V usage is TRBV3-1 and J usage is TRBJ2-2; TRBD2 might be the D (7 bases). The CDR3 totals 17 residues. Per germline, CDR1 LGHDT and CDR2 YNNKEL (reference sequence). The DNA for the CDR3 is TGTGCCGGCAGCCAGGCCGGGCGGGGGCCGAACACCGGGGAGCTGTTTTTT. It is translated as CAGSQAGRGPNTGELFF.

This clonotype appeared a few times. The chain is built from TRBV7-9 and TRBJ2-1, with 7 bases identical to TRBD2. After removal of 5 bases from V and 8 bases from J, the junction contained 15 bases not matched to a gene. Germline V lookup: CDR1 SEHNR, CDR2 FQNEAQ (reference sequence). The CDR3 consists of 16 residues. In DNA form, the CDR3 reads TGTGCCAGCAGCGGGGGGGGGTCGCGGGATGGCGATGAGCAGTTCTTC. It specifies CASSGGGSRDGDEQFF.

The chain links TRBV2 to TRBJ2-3, with 10 positions matching TRBD2. J gave up 6 bases and V 6 bases, and 9 bases lay outside the gene matches. CDR1 SNHLY and CDR2 FYNNEI come from the germline V gene. The CDR3 covers 15 residues. CDR3 coding DNA: TGTGCCAGCAGAGGGACTAGCGCGACGGGGGATACGCAGTATTTT. Its protein is CASRGTSATGDTQYF.

In this sample, this clonotype turned up many times. The chain uses TRBV20-1 and TRBJ2-1; TRBD2 aligns across 8 bases. Trimming took 0 bases from V and 6 from J; bases not matched to a gene: 10. The CDR3 consists of 16 residues. Germline V gene lookup returns CDR1 DFQATT and CDR2 SNEGSKA (reference sequence). DNA of the CDR3: TGCAGTGCTAGAGACCCAATAGCGGGATGGGGCAATGAGCAGTTCTTC. Its translation is CSARDPIAGWGNEQFF.

This clonotype was observed a handful of times. This sequence joins TRBV19 and TRBJ2-1; 13 nucleotides align to TRBD2. Germline V CDR1 and CDR2: LNHDA, SQIVND (reference sequence). The CDR3 has 15 amino acids. V lost 5 bases and J lost 6; bases outside the gene matches: 4. As DNA, the CDR3 is TGTGCCAGTAGTTTACTAGCGGGAGGGGGCAATGAGCAGTTCTTC. It encodes CASSLLAGGGNEQFF.

The CDR3 nucleotides are TGTGCCAGCAGCCGTAACAGGGCCGAGGGTGGCTACACCTTC. Residues: CASSRNRAEGGYTF. The rearrangement joins TRBV27 to TRBJ1-2; a weak D match, TRBD1 (6 bases). The ends were cut back, 6 bases at V and 7 bases at J, with 18 bases in the middle. Germline-derived CDR1 and CDR2 are MNHEY and SMNVEV (reference sequence). This CDR3 spans 14 amino acids.

This clonotype was detected ten times or more. The DNA for the CDR3 is TGCAGCACGACCCACACGAACACTGAAGCTTTCTTT. This encodes CSTTHTNTEAFF. J is TRBJ1-1 and V is TRBV29-1, with D hard to call. Germline loops: CDR1 SQVTM, CDR2 ANQGSEA. CDR3 length: 12 amino acids. Trimming removed 8 bases at V and 1 base at J, with 11 bases between.

This clonotype was seen many times. The chain couples TRBV29-1 to TRBJ2-1; 8 nucleotides align to TRBD1. This CDR3 comprises 13 residues. V was pared by 4 bases and J by 9 bases, with 8 bases of the junction left unmatched. Germline V gene data show CDR1 as SQVTM and CDR2 as ANQGSEA. CDR3 sequence: CSVAFRGRGEQFF. The CDR3, as DNA: TGCAGCGTTGCGTTCAGGGGGCGAGGTGAGCAGTTCTTC.

This clonotype has at least ten counts. J is TRBJ2-3 and V is TRBV5-1, with 13 positions matching TRBD2. Trimming at V came to 4 bases and at J to 7 bases, leaving 6 bases not matched to a gene. This CDR3 is 15 amino acids long. The germline V gene encodes CDR1 SGHRS and CDR2 YFSETQ. The CDR3 DNA follows: TGCGCCAGCAGCCCGGGGACTAGCGGGACCAATACGCAGTATTTT. This gives the protein CASSPGTSGTNTQYF.

A few counts support this clonotype. The chain has TRBV10-1 and TRBJ2-7; D remains ambiguous. The V gene lost 8 bases and the J gene lost 4 bases, with 12 bases spanning the gap. Looked up from germline, CDR1 is WNHNN and CDR2 is SYGVQD (reference sequence). The CDR3 has 12 residues. CDR3: CASARRPYEQYF. CDR3 nucleotide sequence: TGCGCCAGCGCAAGACGGCCTTACGAGCAGTACTTC.

This clonotype was counted many times. This rearrangement joins TRBV5-1 to TRBJ2-1, with 11 nucleotides matching TRBD1. CDR1 is SGHRS and CDR2 is YFSETQ in the germline V gene. CDR3 size: 15 residues. With V trimmed by 2 bases and J by 7 bases, 5 bases remained unmatched. The CDR3 bases are TGCGCCAGCAGCTTTGGACAGGGGGCAGGTAATGAGCAGTTCTTC. Protein sequence: CASSFGQGAGNEQFF. Variable domain in full (rest from reference TRBV5-1 and TRBJ2-1): KAGVTQTPRYLIKTRGQQVTLSCSPISGHRSVSWYQQTPGQGLQFLFEYFSETQRNKGNFPGRFSGRQFSNSRSEMNVSTLELGDSALYLCASSFGQGAGNEQFFGPGTRLTVL.

The chain combines TRBV19 with TRBJ2-7, with D possibly called TRBD1 or TRBD2 (5 bases each). The CDR3 length is 15 residues. Germline V CDR1 and CDR2: LNHDA, SQIVND (reference sequence). With 5 bases removed from V and 2 bases from J, the gap between germline ends came to 16 bases. The CDR3 protein is CASSPGTAVTYEQYF. The CDR3 DNA is TGTGCCAGTAGTCCCGGGACGGCCGTAACCTACGAGCAGTACTTC.

This clonotype was detected many times. This chain links TRBV11-2 with TRBJ2-1, with D unclear. Germline V CDR1 and CDR2: SGHAT, FQNNGV. This CDR3 is 14 amino acids long. Deletions cut 3 bases from V and 1 base from J, with 7 bases between. The CDR3, as DNA: TGTGCCAGCAGCTTGGGTCAGTCCTACAATGAGCAGTTCTTC. As protein: CASSLGQSYNEQFF.